These 22 T cell receptor beta chains came from one sample sequenced in a study of OX40 agonist ivuxolimab in advanced cancers. The data were produced by immunoSEQ multiplex PCR, yet TCRdb's version contains in-frame clones alone and is incomplete. Among approximately 25,000 clones, approximately 81% were seen once, and the ten largest hold roughly 32%. The source was CD4+ or CD8+ T cells sorted from blood, collected in a trial of the OX40 agonist ivuxolimab. The receptors stem from an adult with an advanced solid tumor such as melanoma, head and neck, liver or kidney cancer.

This chain links TRBV6-4 with TRBJ2-4, with TRBD2 as a possible D gene (6 bases). V was pared by 3 bases and J by 1 base, with 10 bases between. The CDR3 extends over 15 amino acids. The germline CDR1 and CDR2 sequences are MRHNA and SNTAGT. CDR3 sequence reads: CASSESGEAKNIQYF. CDR3 nucleotides: TGTGCCAGCAGTGAGTCGGGGGAGGCCAAAAACATTCAGTACTTC.

J is TRBJ2-7 and V is TRBV11-2, with 7 nucleotides matching TRBD2. The CDR3 spans 16 residues. V shed 0 bases, J shed 0 bases, and the junction held 5 bases outside the gene matches. Germline V CDR1 and CDR2: SGHAT, FQNNGV. CDR3 DNA sequence: TGTGCCAGCAGCTTAGAATCTAGCGGAAGCTCCTACGAGCAGTACTTC. This translates into CASSLESSGSSYEQYF.

CDR3 DNA sequence: TGTGCCTGGTGGAGTGTAGATGCGGGTTCGGGGTATGGCTACACCTTC. Translation: CAWWSVDAGSGYGYTF. The chain uses TRBV30 and TRBJ1-2, with D unresolved. The CDR3 totals 16 residues. The germline V gene has CDR1 GTSNPN and CDR2 SVGIG (reference sequence). Trimming cost V 5 bases and J 5 bases, with 24 bases left between them.

The rearrangement joins TRBV21-1 to TRBJ1-2; the table's TRBD1 call for D was not verified on the DNA. TRBV21-1 is tagged as a pseudogene. CDR3 length: 13 amino acids. CDR3 sequence (DNA): TGTGCCAGCAGTTACAGGCGAAGCTATGGCTACACCTTC. Its translation is CASSYRRSYGYTF.

The V call is TRBV29-1, the J call TRBJ1-2, with a possible D match to TRBD1 (5 bases). This CDR3 region has 12 residues. The ends were cut back, 3 bases at V and 2 bases at J, with 7 bases in the middle. Germline V CDR1 and CDR2: SQVTM, ANQGSEA. CDR3 protein: CSVDRANYGYTF. The DNA for the CDR3 is TGCAGCGTTGACAGGGCAAACTATGGCTACACCTTC.

The CDR3 is CAWTIRHTEAFF. The CDR3 nucleotides read TGTGCCTGGACAATTCGCCACACTGAAGCTTTCTTT. The V and J genes are TRBV30 and TRBJ1-1; unclear D gene. Deletions cut 4 bases from V and 3 bases from J, with 9 bases between. The CDR3 has 12 residues. Germline values: CDR1 GTSNPN, CDR2 SVGIG (reference sequence).

This clone has more than one count but fewer than ten. The V and J genes are TRBV7-3 and TRBJ2-7, with TRBD1 as a possible D gene (5 bases). Germline CDR1 SGHTA, CDR2 FQGTGA. This CDR3 is 13 amino acids long. Between the trimmed V and J ends, which lost 2 bases and 3 bases, there was a span of 8 bases. The CDR3 loop is CASSLWQGYEQYF. The CDR3 DNA follows: TGTGCCAGCAGCTTATGGCAGGGCTACGAGCAGTACTTC.

The CDR3 nucleotides read TGTGCCAGCAGTTTAACCACTAGCGGGAGCCCCTACGAGCAGTACTTC. Protein product: CASSLTTSGSPYEQYF. The chain couples TRBV28 to TRBJ2-7; TRBD2 matches 11 bases. In germline, CDR1 is MDHEN, CDR2 SYDVKM. After removal of 2 bases from V and 2 bases from J, the junction contained 5 bases not matched to a gene. The CDR3 loop spans 16 amino acids.

This clone is medium-sized within its sample. The V gene is TRBV27, the J gene TRBJ2-6; D is unclear. CDR1 is MNHEY, CDR2 SMNVEV, per germline (reference sequence). Trimming left V 6 bases short and J 4 bases short, with 4 bases between. This CDR3 contains 12 residues. The CDR3 DNA follows: TGTGCCAGCAGGGGGGGGGCCAACGTCCTGACTTTC. This encodes CASRGGANVLTF.

The V gene is TRBV6-5, the J gene TRBJ2-7; 10 nucleotides match TRBD2. With V trimmed by 2 bases and J by 0 bases, 1 base remained unmatched. The length of the CDR3 is 15 residues. CDR1 and CDR2 (germline): MNHEY, SVGAGI. CDR3 bases: TGTGCCAGCAGTTACAGCGGGAGGGCCTCCTACGAGCAGTACTTC. The encoded protein is CASSYSGRASYEQYF.

This chain connects TRBV15 to TRBJ1-1, with D possibly TRBD1 on 6 matching bases. This CDR3 has 16 amino acids. CDR1 is LNHNV and CDR2 is YYDKDF in the germline V gene (reference sequence). V was trimmed by 2 bases and J by 6 bases, leaving 19 bases between them. The CDR3 is CATSRRTGQIGAEAFF. Here the CDR3 DNA reads TGTGCCACCAGCAGACGAACCGGACAGATTGGGGCTGAAGCTTTCTTT.

The rearrangement links TRBV27 to TRBJ2-1; 7 bases are shared with TRBD2. The germline V gene has CDR1 MNHEY and CDR2 SMNVEV (reference sequence). Trimming cost V 6 bases and J 6 bases; bases outside gene matches: 8. The CDR3 consists of 14 residues. The CDR3 spells CASRRLGGGNEQFF. The CDR3 nucleotides are TGTGCCAGCAGGCGGCTGGGGGGGGGCAATGAGCAGTTCTTC.

This clone was seen only a few times. This chain links TRBV7-9 with TRBJ2-3; no reliable D call. V was clipped by 1 base and J by 4 bases, with 9 bases between them. This CDR3 contains 14 residues. The germline V gene encodes CDR1 SEHNR and CDR2 FQNEAQ (reference sequence). Here the CDR3 reads CASSLDSLADTQYF. In nucleotides, the CDR3 is TGTGCCAGCAGCTTAGACTCGCTAGCAGATACGCAGTATTTT.

V is TRBV5-6 and J is TRBJ1-2; 7 bases agree with TRBD1. Trimming removed 3 bases from V and 8 bases from J; junction bases left unmatched: 4. The CDR3 totals 12 residues. Germline assignment: CDR1 SGHDT and CDR2 YYEEEE. Written as DNA, the CDR3 is TGTGCCAGCAGCTCACAGGGGTACGGCTACACCTTC. Translated, it gives CASSSQGYGYTF. Variable domain in full (rest from reference TRBV5-6 and TRBJ1-2): DAGVTQSPTHLIKTRGQQVTLRCSPKSGHDTVSWYQQALGQGPQFIFQYYEEEERQRGNFPDRFSGHQFPNYSSELNVNALLLGDSALYLCASSSQGYGYTFGSGTRLTVV.

The chain recombines TRBV6-1 with TRBJ2-3; a possible D gene is TRBD2 (5 bases). The length of the CDR3 is 14 residues. V lost 4 bases and J 3 bases, leaving 11 bases between the germline ends. CDR1 MNHNS and CDR2 SASEGT come from the germline V gene. This CDR3 is CASSAERITDTQYF. DNA of the CDR3: TGTGCCAGCAGTGCAGAGCGGATAACAGATACGCAGTATTTT.

This chain uses TRBV7-9 with TRBJ2-2, with TRBD2 as a possible D gene (5 bases). V gave up 4 bases and J gave up 5 bases, with 14 bases separating them. Germline CDR1 SEHNR, CDR2 FQNEAQ (reference sequence). CDR3 length: 15 residues. The CDR3 DNA reads as TGTGCCAGCAGCTACGGTAGCGCGAGAACCGGGGAGCTGTTTTTT. This translates into CASSYGSARTGELFF.

The gene calls are TRBV9 and TRBJ2-3; D is perhaps TRBD1 (6 bases). The V end was cut by 0 bases, the J end by 1 base, with 12 bases between. The CDR3 has 16 amino acids. CDR1 and CDR2 (germline): SGDLS, YYNGEE. This CDR3 reads CASSVETGIGTDTQYF. CDR3 nucleotide sequence: TGTGCCAGCAGCGTAGAAACAGGGATTGGCACAGATACGCAGTATTTT.

The V gene is TRBV4-1, the J gene TRBJ2-5; D is perhaps TRBD1 (6 bases). The CDR3 is made up of 15 amino acids. Germline V CDR1 and CDR2: MGHRA, YSYEKL. The germline V and J ends were trimmed by 0 bases and 3 bases, with 11 bases remaining between them. CDR3 sequence reads: CASSQDRGTEETQYF. Here the CDR3 DNA reads TGCGCCAGCAGCCAAGATAGGGGGACCGAAGAGACCCAGTACTTC.

The CDR3: CASSVRRGLRNHEQFF. Written as DNA, the CDR3 is TGTGCCAGCAGCGTACGCCGGGGGCTAAGAAATCATGAGCAGTTCTTC. The chain is built from TRBV9 and TRBJ2-1; perhaps D is TRBD1 or TRBD2 (6 bases each). The germline V gene has CDR1 SGDLS and CDR2 YYNGEE. Trimming pared 1 base from V and 8 bases from J, leaving 19 bases between. The CDR3 runs 16 residues.

V is TRBV25-1 and J is TRBJ2-5; tentatively, D is TRBD2 (5 bases). Germline V gives CDR1 MGHDK, CDR2 SYGVNS. The germline V and J ends were trimmed by 4 bases and 5 bases, with 8 bases remaining between them. The CDR3 sequence is 12 residues long. CDR3 amino acids: CASSVGGETQYF. CDR3 sequence (DNA): TGTGCCAGCAGTGTCGGCGGGGAGACCCAGTACTTC.

The V and J genes are TRBV7-9 and TRBJ2-1, with a weak D call TRBD1 (5 bases). Germline V CDR1 and CDR2: SEHNR, FQNEAQ (reference sequence). The germline V and J ends were trimmed by 5 bases and 0 bases, with 14 bases remaining between them. The CDR3 extends over 16 amino acids. CDR3 amino acids: CASSPRQSTSYNEQFF. CDR3 nucleotide sequence: TGTGCCAGCAGCCCCAGACAGAGTACCTCCTACAATGAGCAGTTCTTC.

This rearrangement joins TRBV5-1 to TRBJ1-2; the D is unclear. Trimming took off 0 bases at V and 9 bases at J, with 6 bases between the two ends. The CDR3 length is 11 residues. Germline CDR1 and CDR2: SGHRS and YFSETQ. CDR3 sequence: CASSLADSYTF. CDR3 bases: TGCGCCAGCAGCTTGGCCGACAGCTACACCTTC.